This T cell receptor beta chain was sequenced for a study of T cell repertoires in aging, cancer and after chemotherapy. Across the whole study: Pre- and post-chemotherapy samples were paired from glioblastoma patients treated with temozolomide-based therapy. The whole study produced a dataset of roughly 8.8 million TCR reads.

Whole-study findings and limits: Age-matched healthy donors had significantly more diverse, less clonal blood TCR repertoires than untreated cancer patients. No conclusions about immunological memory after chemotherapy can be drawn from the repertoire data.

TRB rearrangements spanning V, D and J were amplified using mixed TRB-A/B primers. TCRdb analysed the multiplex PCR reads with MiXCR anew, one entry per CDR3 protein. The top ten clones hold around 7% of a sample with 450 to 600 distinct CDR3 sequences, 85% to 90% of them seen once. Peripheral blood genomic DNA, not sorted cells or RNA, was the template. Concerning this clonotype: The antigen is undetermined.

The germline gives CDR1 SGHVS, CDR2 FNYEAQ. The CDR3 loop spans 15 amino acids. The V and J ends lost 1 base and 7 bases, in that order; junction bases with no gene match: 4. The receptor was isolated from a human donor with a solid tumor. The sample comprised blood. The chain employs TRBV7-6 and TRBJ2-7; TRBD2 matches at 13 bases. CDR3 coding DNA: TGTGCCAGCAGCTTAGGGACTAGCGGGAGTGAGGAGCAGTACTTC. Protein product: CASSLGTSGSEEQYF.